Reported below is one TCR beta chain. Its antigen is not known. The CDR3 loop spans 11 amino acids. V was pared by 4 bases and J by 2 bases, with 4 bases between. In germline, CDR1 is SGHTS, CDR2 YDEGEE. The PCR was carried out with 60 Vbeta primers and 13 Jbeta primers. Produced via immunoSEQ multiplex PCR; TCRdb's table is partial and in-frame only. The table lists roughly 200,000 clones, approximately 70% of them singletons. The data are from a study of cytomegalovirus exposure and HLA in healthy donors. General study points: In presence/absence analyses, roughly uniform sequencing depth across donors was assumed.

This chain links TRBV5-8 with TRBJ2-7; no clear D gene. Sequencing was performed on PBMCs. The sequence came from a man aged 35 to 55 in good health and CMV-seropositive. The CDR3 here is CASSRPYEQYF. The CDR3 DNA is TGTGCCAGCAGCCGTCCCTACGAGCAGTACTTC.